The rows below give T cell receptor beta chains drawn from one sample of a study of blood T cell repertoires in COVID-19. Assay: immunoSEQ multiplex PCR; the TCRdb copy retains only in-frame clones and omits some. The repertoire consists of roughly 170,000 clones, with roughly nine tenths occurring once and the leading ten covering less than 25%. Input material: peripheral blood. These receptors originate from a man between 65 and 85 years old with active or convalescent COVID-19. Both conserved end residues are part of each CDR3. D genes are given only for firm matches. Not every row has a clone size; where given, it reads once, few, many or a size class.

>TRBJ1-2|-|TRBV19|-
TGTGCCAGCGACAGGCTAGAGGACTATGGCTACACCTTC
CASDRLEDYGYTF
>TRBJ1-1|-|TRBV10-3|TRBD1
TGTGCCATCTCCCCGGGACAGACGAACACTGAAGCTTTCTTT
CAISPGQTNTEAFF
>TRBJ2-1|-|TRBV11-1|-
TGTGCCAGCAGCTTAGTCAGGGGCACATCCTACAATGAGCAGTTCTTC
CASSLVRGTSYNEQFF
>TRBJ2-2|-|TRBV21-1|-
TGTGCCAGCAGCAAAGTGTGGTTAGTGCGGGAGGGGTTATCTGGGGAGCTGTTTTTT
CASSKVWLVREGLSGELFF
>TRBJ2-1|-|TRBV5-1|TRBD1
TGCGCCAGCAGATCGACAGGGGTTTCCTACAATGAGCAGTTCTTC
CASRSTGVSYNEQFF
>TRBJ2-3|-|TRBV18|-
TGTGCCAGCTCACCCCGGACTGGCACAGATACGCAGTATTTT
CASSPRTGTDTQYF
>TRBJ1-4|-|TRBV11-2|-
TGTGCCAGCAGCCCGGGACTCAATGAAAAACTGTTTTTT
CASSPGLNEKLFF
>TRBJ1-3|-|TRBV29-1|-
TGCAGCGTTGAAGGAGGATCAAGAAACACCATATATTTT
CSVEGGSRNTIYF
>TRBJ1-5|once|TRBV6-5|TRBD1
TGTGCCAGCACCCGGACAGGGGCAAATCAGCCCCAGCATTTT
CASTRTGANQPQHF
>TRBJ1-2|-|TRBV28|-
TGTGCCAGCAGCCCCAAGCTTGGGCTGAGCGGCTACACCTTC
CASSPKLGLSGYTF
>TRBJ2-1|-|TRBV24-1|-
TGTGCCACCAGTCAGGGTCTGAATGAGCAGTTCTTC
CATSQGLNEQFF
>TRBJ1-6|-|TRBV5-1|-
TGCGCCAGCAGCTTAGGAGAAAATAATTCACCCCTCCACTTT
CASSLGENNSPLHF
>TRBJ2-4|-|TRBV11-3|-
TGTGCCAGCAGCTTGGGCGGGGCCAAAAACATTCAGTACTTC
CASSLGGAKNIQYF
>TRBJ1-2|-|TRBV7-2|-
TGTGCCAGCAGCTCGAATCCCGGAGACTATGGCTACACCTTC
CASSSNPGDYGYTF
>TRBJ2-2|-|TRBV7-3|-
TGTGCCAGCAGCTTACAGGCAGCTACGAACACCGGGGAGCTGTTTTTT
CASSLQAATNTGELFF
>TRBJ2-3|-|TRBV7-2|-
TGTGCCAGCAGCTCTTTTACGGTAGATACGCAGTATTTT
CASSSFTVDTQYF
>TRBJ2-3|-|TRBV7-9|-
TGTGCCAGCAGTCCCAGGTCGGCTAGCGGCACAGATACGCAGTATTTT
CASSPRSASGTDTQYF
>TRBJ1-2|-|TRBV6-2/TRBV6-3|-
TGTGCCAGCAGTTACCCCATCCGGAGTGGCTACACCTTC
CASSYPIRSGYTF
>TRBJ2-6|-|TRBV9|-
TGTGCCAGCAGCGTAGTCCCGGACTCCTCTGGGGCCAACGTCCTGACTTTC
CASSVVPDSSGANVLTF
>TRBJ1-1|-|TRBV7-9|-
TGTGCCAGCAGTTTCGACATGAACACTGAAGCTTTCTTT
CASSFDMNTEAFF
>TRBJ1-6|-|TRBV5-6|-
TGTGCCAGCAGCTTGGGGCAGGTCAAGAATTCACCCCTCCACTTT
CASSLGQVKNSPLHF
>TRBJ1-2|-|TRBV7-9|-
TGTGCCAGCAGCTTAGCGCTAAATACTGGACAGCGGAATGGCTACACCTTC
CASSLALNTGQRNGYTF
>TRBJ2-5|-|TRBV6-5|-
TGTGCCAGCAGTTACCCGTCGGCGGGGCAGGAGACCCAGTACTTC
CASSYPSAGQETQYF
>TRBJ2-2|-|TRBV7-9|-
TGTGCCAGCAGCTCCAGGCGATCCGACACCGGGGAGCTGTTTTTT
CASSSRRSDTGELFF
>TRBJ1-2|few|TRBV25-1|-
TGTGCCAGCCAATCGCGGGGAGGGGGCTATGGCTACACCTTC
CASQSRGGGYGYTF
>TRBJ1-4|-|TRBV19|TRBD1
TGTGCCAGTAGTATACCGGAGGAGGACAGGTTTGATGAAAAACTGTTTTTT
CASSIPEEDRFDEKLFF
>TRBJ1-2|-|TRBV9|-
TGTGCCAGCAGCGTAGCTAAGGACAGAGAATTCTATGGCTACACCTTC
CASSVAKDREFYGYTF
>TRBJ1-5|-|TRBV7-2|-
TGTGCCAGCAGCTTAACAGCATATAGCAATCAGCCCCAGCATTTT
CASSLTAYSNQPQHF